This section outlines one T cell receptor (beta chain) sequence together with its context. What it binds is not known. The primer mix had 60 Vbeta and 13 Jbeta primers. TCRdb's copy holds only in-frame clones and misses some; the assay was immunoSEQ multiplex PCR. The sample consists of 120,000 to 150,000 clones, almost 80% of them appearing once. The data stem from a study of cytomegalovirus exposure and HLA in healthy donors. Study-wide findings and caveats: Within an earlier analysis, most TCR beta V segments proved productive either about 90% or about 30% of the time. Cytomegalovirus-associated TCR beta chains were listed, numbering some 150. High specificity and sensitivity for cytomegalovirus status were reported for the classifier.

Trimming cost V 2 bases and J 6 bases; bases outside gene matches: 8. The CDR3 has 15 amino acids. Germline-derived CDR1 and CDR2 are SGDLS and YYNGEE. The specimen was PBMCs. The rearrangement links TRBV9 to TRBJ2-1; 7 positions match TRBD1. The sequence derives from a woman aged 40 to 55 in good health and CMV-seropositive. CDR3 sequence reads: CASSVSRGSFNEQFF. The DNA for the CDR3 is TGTGCCAGCAGCGTTTCCAGGGGGTCGTTCAATGAGCAGTTCTTC.